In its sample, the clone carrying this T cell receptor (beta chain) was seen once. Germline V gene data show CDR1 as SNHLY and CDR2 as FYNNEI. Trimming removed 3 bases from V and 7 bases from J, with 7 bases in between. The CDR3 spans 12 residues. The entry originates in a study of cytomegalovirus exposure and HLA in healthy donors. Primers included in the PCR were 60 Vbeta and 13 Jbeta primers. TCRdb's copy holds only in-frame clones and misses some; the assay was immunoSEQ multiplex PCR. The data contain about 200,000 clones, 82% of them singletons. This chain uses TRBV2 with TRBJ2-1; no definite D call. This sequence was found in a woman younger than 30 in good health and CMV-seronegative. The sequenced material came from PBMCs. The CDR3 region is CASSDGVNEQFF. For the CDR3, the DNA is TGTGCCAGCAGTGACGGAGTGAATGAGCAGTTCTTC.